This T cell receptor beta chain stems from a study of blood T cell repertoires in COVID-19. Across the whole study: The United States, Italy and Spain were the sources of the acute and convalescent COVID-19 samples.

Here immunoSEQ multiplex PCR was the method, and the copy in TCRdb shows in-frame clones only, minus some. The sample lists about 350,000 clones; about 88% were seen once. Living in under 30 US areas, the participants were between roughly 18 and 89 years of age. Resolution of symptoms, clearance, or two negative PCRs was present in recovered Cohort 3 donors. The CDR3 sequence is 14 residues long. The V and J ends lost 6 bases and 2 bases, in that order; junction bases with no gene match: 2. Germline values: CDR1 MNHEY, CDR2 SVGAGI. This clonotype originated in a woman in her 30s who had recovered from COVID-19. The sequencing input was PBMCs or T cells enriched from blood (not recorded which). V gene TRBV6-5 combines with J gene TRBJ1-4; 8 positions match TRBD1. The CDR3 spells CASRRQGTNEKLFF. CDR3 bases: TGTGCCAGCAGACGACAGGGGACTAATGAAAAACTGTTTTTT.